The TCR beta chain under discussion was sequenced for a study of T-cell memory formation after mild COVID-19. Across the whole study: Most TCR clusters belonged to a single donor.

In the case of this clonotype: Its antigen is currently unknown.

General study results and limits: Mainly in CM and EM were contracting CD4+ clones; CD8+ were in EMRA.

Each CDR3 protein is one row after TCRdb ran MiXCR on the 5' RACE reads. The sample shows approximately 290,000 distinct CDR3 sequences, approximately 19% of them seen only once. The CDR3 is 13 residues long. The germline V and J ends were trimmed by 6 bases and 3 bases, with 11 bases remaining between them. The chain carries TRBV12-3 or TRBV12-4 and TRBJ2-5; TRBD2 is a possible D gene (5 bases). The sequenced material came from PBMCs or a T cell subset sorted from them (not recorded which). This clonotype was sampled from a young man who had mild COVID-19 (a few samples of this study predate the infection). Cell type and time point are not known. CDR3 region: CASSFLGEETQYF. The CDR3 nucleotides are TGTGCCAGCAGCTTCCTCGGGGAAGAGACCCAGTACTTC.